The 18 T cell receptor beta chains below come from one sample, sequenced in a study of metastatic and nonmetastatic thyroid tumors. TCRdb re-analyzed the PCR reads using MiXCR. The table includes approximately 44,000 clones, around 24% detected once. Thyroid surgery was performed in patients who had received no treatment beforehand. Sequencing was performed on tumor tissue. The receptor source for this set is a female donor with papillary thyroid cancer or a benign thyroid nodule (not recorded which). Some clones in this sample may be carry-over from other donors' samples.

Ten or more counts support this clone. The chain is built from TRBV18 and TRBJ2-7; D not certain. Germline V CDR1 and CDR2: KGHSH, LQKENI. The CDR3 length is 13 residues. Trimming cost V 3 bases and J 1 base, with 7 bases left between them. The CDR3 loop reads CASSPRMSYEQYF. CDR3 in DNA: TGTGCCAGCTCACCCAGGATGTCCTACGAGCAGTACTTC.

This clone was observed at least ten times. The rearrangement joins TRBV3-1 to TRBJ1-1; TRBD1 might be the D (6 bases). Trimming shortened V by 3 bases and J by 3 bases, and 17 bases separated the two germline ends. The CDR3 length is 16 residues. Germline values: CDR1 LGHDT, CDR2 YNNKEL (reference sequence). CDR3 amino acids: CASSQSGVPTDTEAFF. In DNA form, the CDR3 reads TGTGCCAGCAGCCAGTCAGGGGTTCCGACGGACACTGAAGCTTTCTTT. The variable domain in full, completed from reference TRBV3-1 and TRBJ1-1, reads DTAVSQTPKYLVTQMGNDKSIKCEQNLGHDTMYWYKQDSKKFLKIMFSYNNKELIINETVPNRFSPKSPDKAHLNLHINSLELGDSAVYFCASSQSGVPTDTEAFFGQGTRLTVV.

This clone has at least ten counts. The genes are TRBV3-1 and TRBJ1-6; perhaps TRBD1 as D (5 bases). Germline assignment: CDR1 LGHDT and CDR2 YNNKEL (reference sequence). CDR3 size: 13 residues. Trimming pared 5 bases from V and 11 bases from J, leaving 13 bases between. CDR3 sequence: CASSNSVRAPLHF. The CDR3 bases are TGTGCCAGCAGCAACAGCGTCAGGGCACCCCTCCACTTT.

This CDR3 reads CASSPGLAGGADTQYF. The CDR3 DNA sequence: TGTGCCAGCAGCCCCGGACTAGCGGGAGGCGCAGATACGCAGTATTTT. The chain recombines TRBV11-2 with TRBJ2-3; 14 bases are shared with TRBD2. Losses at the gene ends were 5 bases for V and 4 bases for J; bases not matched to a gene: 5. This CDR3 is 16 amino acids long. Germline CDR1 is SGHAT and CDR2 is FQNNGV.

J is TRBJ2-3 and V is TRBV20-1, with TRBD2 matching 12 bases. The CDR3 runs to 17 residues. V was pared by 3 bases and J by 1 base, with 8 bases of the junction left unmatched. CDR1 is DFQATT and CDR2 is SNEGSKA in the germline V gene (reference sequence). In DNA form, the CDR3 reads TGCAGTGCTAGCGGTGGACTAGCGGGATACGGCACAGATACGCAGTATTTT. Residues: CSASGGLAGYGTDTQYF.

This clone showed up many times. The chain couples TRBV7-6 to TRBJ2-5; unclear D gene. CDR3 length: 15 amino acids. Trimming cost V 4 bases and J 1 base, with 13 bases left between them. Germline-derived CDR1 and CDR2 are SGHVS and FNYEAQ. CDR3 nucleotides: TGTGCCAGCAGCTCCCCCAGCGCAGGCCAAGAGACCCAGTACTTC. Translated, it gives CASSSPSAGQETQYF.

There are a few counts of this clone. A read error may explain this, as a much larger clone is one base away. The gene calls are TRBV29-1 and TRBJ2-7; D could derive from TRBD1 or TRBD2 (5 bases each). This CDR3 contains 16 residues. The ends were cut back, 3 bases at V and 3 bases at J, with 21 bases in the middle. The germline gives CDR1 SQVTM, CDR2 ANQGSEA. This chain's CDR3 is CSVDVSDHVRGYEQYF. The CDR3 nucleotides read TGCAGCGTTGATGTCAGTGACCATGTGAGGGGCTACGAGCAGTACTTC.

The gene calls are TRBV27 and TRBJ1-2; no firm D call. Germline assignment: CDR1 MNHEY and CDR2 SMNVEV (reference sequence). Trimming pared 2 bases from V and 4 bases from J, leaving 8 bases between. This CDR3 comprises 13 residues. CDR3 loop: CASSLAESYGYTF. Here the CDR3 DNA reads TGTGCCAGCAGTTTAGCGGAGTCCTATGGCTACACCTTC.

A few counts support this clone. The CDR3 region is CARTLPPDTQYF. The CDR3 nucleotides read TGTGCCAGAACACTACCGCCAGATACGCAGTATTTT. The chain carries TRBV7-8 and TRBJ2-3; D is undetermined. CDR1 SGHVS and CDR2 FQNEAQ come from the germline V gene. The CDR3 is made up of 12 amino acids. V was pared by 9 bases and J by 4 bases, with 11 bases between.

This clone was seen at least ten times. Distinct nucleotide sequences in the sample also encode this CDR3. The rearrangement uses TRBV6-1 and TRBJ2-3, with 14 bases fitting TRBD2. Looked up from germline, CDR1 is MNHNS and CDR2 is SASEGT. J was trimmed by 4 bases and V by 3 bases; bases with no gene match: 0. The CDR3 contains 15 residues. The CDR3 bases are TGTGCCAGCAGTGAGACTAGCGGGGGGGCAGATACGCAGTATTTT. It codes for CASSETSGGADTQYF.

The chain is built from TRBV20-1 and TRBJ1-4, with 7 bases matching TRBD1. V was pared by 3 bases and J by 6 bases, with 4 bases of the junction left unmatched. The CDR3 covers 13 residues. From germline, CDR1 is DFQATT and CDR2 SNEGSKA (reference sequence). CDR3 region: CSARTGWDEKLFF. CDR3 in DNA: TGCAGTGCTAGGACAGGGTGGGATGAAAAACTGTTTTTT.

The chain combines TRBV20-1 with TRBJ2-7, with 11 bases identical to TRBD2. Germline V gives CDR1 DFQATT, CDR2 SNEGSKA (reference sequence). There are 18 residues in the CDR3. V lost 0 bases and J lost 0; bases outside the gene matches: 10. The CDR3 bases are TGCAGTGCTAGAGACCACGGACTAGCGGGTAGTTACTCCTACGAGCAGTACTTC. Its translation is CSARDHGLAGSYSYEQYF.

Ten or more counts support this clone. The chain uses TRBV19 and TRBJ2-1; D is possibly TRBD2 (7 bases). The CDR3 is made up of 14 amino acids. V dropped 7 bases and J dropped 5 bases, with 15 bases sitting between them. The germline V gene encodes CDR1 LNHDA and CDR2 SQIVND (reference sequence). The CDR3 here is CASKFAGANNEQFF. In DNA, the CDR3 is TGTGCCAGTAAGTTCGCGGGGGCAAACAATGAGCAGTTCTTC.

In its sample, this clone was seen many times. This sequence joins TRBV11-2 and TRBJ2-7; 11 positions match TRBD1. The CDR3 runs 14 residues. V shed 4 bases, J shed 3 bases, and the junction held 2 bases outside the gene matches. The germline gives CDR1 SGHAT, CDR2 FQNNGV. The CDR3 DNA sequence: TGTGCCAGCAGCTCCGGGACAGGGGGCTACGAGCAGTACTTC. Translated, it gives CASSSGTGGYEQYF.

The J gene is TRBJ1-2, the V gene TRBV6-2 or TRBV6-3; D call uncertain. V lost 3 bases and J lost 6, with 14 bases in between. The CDR3 consists of 14 residues. CDR1 MNHEY and CDR2 SVGEGT come from the germline V gene. CDR3 sequence (DNA): TGTGCCAGCAGTTATTGGTTGGCTACCCATGGCTACACCTTC. It codes for CASSYWLATHGYTF.

This clone was recorded many times. V usage is TRBV28 and J usage is TRBJ2-2; D gene uncertain. Trimming removed 1 base at V and 0 bases at J, with 9 bases between. This CDR3 is built from 16 residues. CDR1 and CDR2 (germline): MDHEN, SYDVKM. The CDR3 region is CASSLLSNTNTGELFF. In DNA form, the CDR3 reads TGTGCCAGCAGTTTATTGTCCAATACGAACACCGGGGAGCTGTTTTTT.

This clone showed up many times. This chain uses TRBV10-2 with TRBJ1-2; D unresolved. CDR3 length: 14 amino acids. V lost 2 bases, J lost 5 bases, and 12 bases lay in between. The germline CDR1 and CDR2 sequences are WSHSY and SAAADI. The CDR3 here is CASSEGTAQYGYTF. The CDR3 nucleotides are TGCGCCAGCAGTGAGGGTACAGCCCAATATGGCTACACCTTC.

V gene TRBV20-1 combines with J gene TRBJ2-1; no clear D gene. Trimming stripped 3 bases from V and 6 bases from J, with 18 bases between. Germline lookup yields CDR1 DFQATT and CDR2 SNEGSKA (reference sequence). This CDR3 is built from 15 residues. Here the CDR3 reads CSASPTRRLSNEQFF. The CDR3 coding sequence is TGCAGTGCTAGTCCCACGAGACGGCTTAGCAATGAGCAGTTCTTC.